This record looks at one TCR beta chain sequence and its context. The data were obtained in a study of blood T cell repertoires in COVID-19. About the research overall: Collection of acute and convalescent COVID-19 samples took place in the United States, Italy and Spain. T cells, B-cell-depleted T cells, or PBMCs provided the cDNA or gDNA that served as material.

Per the original data handling: From reference gene primer amplification, estimates of nucleated cell counts were derived. The protocol was immunoSEQ multiplex PCR, while the TCRdb copy is restricted to in-frame clones and leaves out a portion. V, J and clone size are those of that table, while D and trimming were read from the DNA. In the table there are a few hundred thousand clones, roughly 87% of which are singletons. The germline V gene has CDR1 SGDLS and CDR2 YYNGEE. V lost 4 bases and J 4 bases, leaving 20 bases between the germline ends. The CDR3 length is 16 residues. Material: peripheral blood. The rearrangement joins TRBV9 to TRBJ1-2; D might be TRBD1 (6 bases). This TCR derives from a woman between 45 and 65 years old who had recovered from COVID-19. Here the CDR3 reads CASSSRGRGLFYGYTF. The CDR3 nucleotides are TGTGCCAGCAGCTCCCGGGGAAGGGGGTTGTTCTATGGCTACACCTTC.